The 30 T cell receptor beta chains given below trace back to one sample, sequenced in a study of blood T cell repertoires in COVID-19. Repertoires were generated with immunoSEQ multiplex PCR, while TCRdb's copy carries only in-frame clones and drops some. Of 64,000 or so clones listed, about 86% are singletons. The sequencing sample was made of peripheral blood. These receptors all come from a man in his forties with acute or convalescent COVID-19.

The rearrangement uses TRBV2 and TRBJ1-2; possible D gene TRBD1, 5 bases. V lost 10 bases, J lost 8 bases, and 14 bases lay in between. This CDR3 spans 11 amino acids. The V gene's germline CDR1 is SNHLY and CDR2 FYNNEI. The CDR3 sequence is CATGGEYGYTF. CDR3 nucleotide sequence: TGTGCCACCGGGGGGGAATACGGCTACACCTTC. Filled out from reference TRBV2 and TRBJ1-2, the complete variable domain reads EPEVTQTPSHQVTQMGQEVILRCVPISNHLYFYWYRQILGQKVEFLVSFYNNEISEKSEIFDDQFSVERPDGSNFTLKIRSTKLEDSAMYFCATGGEYGYTFGSGTRLTVV.

The chain is built from TRBV30 and TRBJ1-4, with 8 bases identical to TRBD1. CDR1 and CDR2 (germline): GTSNPN, SVGIG (reference sequence). This CDR3 spans 16 amino acids. Unmatched junction bases numbered 12, after V lost 1 base and J lost 8 bases. The CDR3 protein is CAWSEWPQGAGEKLFF. The CDR3, as DNA: TGTGCCTGGAGTGAATGGCCCCAGGGGGCGGGGGAAAAACTGTTTTTT.

The gene calls are TRBV5-1 and TRBJ2-5; 10 nucleotides line up with TRBD1. The ends lost 0 bases at V and 5 bases at J; junction bases unmatched: 4. The CDR3 covers 15 residues. Germline values: CDR1 SGHRS, CDR2 YFSETQ. CDR3 sequence: CASSLAEDRGETQYF. The CDR3 bases are TGCGCCAGCAGCTTGGCCGAGGACAGGGGGGAGACCCAGTACTTC.

This rearrangement joins TRBV7-8 to TRBJ1-1, with TRBD1 as a possible D gene (5 bases). Germline CDR1 and CDR2: SGHVS and FQNEAQ. There are 17 residues in the CDR3. V lost 3 bases and J lost 4, with 21 bases in between. CDR3: CASSFGAGNPQGTEAFF. The CDR3 DNA sequence: TGTGCCAGCAGCTTTGGGGCAGGGAATCCGCAGGGCACTGAAGCTTTCTTT.

This clone was seen only once. The V gene is TRBV12-3 or TRBV12-4, the J gene TRBJ2-7, with D unclear. V was pared by 4 bases and J by 2 bases, with 9 bases between. There are 13 residues in the CDR3. Written as DNA, the CDR3 is TGTGCCAGCAGTTCTACAGATACCTACGAGCAGTACTTC. Encoded protein: CASSSTDTYEQYF.

The V and J genes are TRBV6-5 and TRBJ1-2, with 9 bases aligning to TRBD1. CDR3 length: 14 amino acids. CDR1 is MNHEY, CDR2 SVGAGI, per germline. V shed 5 bases and J 4 bases; nucleotides not matched to a gene: 5. Written as DNA, the CDR3 is TGTGCCAGCAGTACCACAGGGGGCACCTATGGCTACACCTTC. It is translated as CASSTTGGTYGYTF.

The chain uses TRBV19 and TRBJ1-3; D is unresolved. V lost 11 bases and J lost 0, with 11 bases in between. Germline V lookup: CDR1 LNHDA, CDR2 SQIVND (reference sequence). The CDR3 length is 13 residues. The CDR3: CAGRHNSGNTIYF. CDR3 nucleotides: TGTGCCGGAAGACATAACTCTGGAAACACCATATATTTT.

This rearrangement joins TRBV3-1 (or the pseudogene TRBV3-2) to TRBJ2-1; 9 bases align to TRBD2. This CDR3 comprises 19 residues. Per germline, CDR1 LGHDT and CDR2 YNNKEL (reference sequence). V shed 1 base, J shed 9 bases, and the junction held 19 bases outside the gene matches. CDR3 residues: CASSQGILQRGVTRVEQFF. CDR3 sequence (DNA): TGTGCCAGCAGCCAAGGTATTCTACAGCGGGGGGTTACGCGGGTTGAGCAGTTCTTC.

The chain carries TRBV5-1 and TRBJ2-5; D possibly corresponds to TRBD2 (6 bases). This CDR3 is built from 15 residues. V was cut by 0 bases and J by 3 bases, with 12 bases left in between. The germline V gene encodes CDR1 SGHRS and CDR2 YFSETQ. CDR3 sequence: CASSLGGGAKETQYF. In DNA form, the CDR3 reads TGCGCCAGCAGCTTGGGAGGCGGGGCTAAAGAGACCCAGTACTTC.

The CDR3 sequence: CASTRTRTGAGEAFF. CDR3 bases: TGTGCCAGCACCAGAACCCGGACAGGGGCGGGTGAAGCTTTCTTT. The chain employs TRBV6-5 and TRBJ1-1; 9 bases map to TRBD1. This CDR3 has 15 amino acids. V shed 7 bases, J shed 7 bases, and the junction held 13 bases outside the gene matches. Germline V gives CDR1 MNHEY, CDR2 SVGAGI.

This clone was seen a handful of times. The chain uses TRBV4-1 and TRBJ2-3; tentatively, D is TRBD2 (5 bases). The CDR3 covers 14 residues. Trimming cost V 7 bases and J 2 bases, with 13 bases left between them. Germline lookup yields CDR1 MGHRA and CDR2 YSYEKL. CDR3: CASTLGGFTDTQYF. In nucleotides, the CDR3 is TGCGCCAGCACCCTAGGCGGGTTCACAGATACGCAGTATTTT.

The gene calls are TRBV6-5 and TRBJ1-1; perhaps TRBD1 as D (5 bases). Germline V CDR1 and CDR2: MNHEY, SVGAGI. This CDR3 has 14 amino acids. The V end lost 11 bases, the J end lost 1 base, and 17 bases lay between the germline ends. CDR3 region: CAGALAGKNTEAFF. Written as DNA, the CDR3 is TGTGCCGGGGCCCTCGCGGGAAAGAACACTGAAGCTTTCTTT.

The chain is built from TRBV6-5 and TRBJ2-5; TRBD1 matches at 7 bases. The CDR3 consists of 14 residues. From germline, CDR1 is MNHEY and CDR2 SVGAGI. Trimming took 4 bases from V and 4 from J; bases not matched to a gene: 6. In DNA form, the CDR3 reads TGTGCCAGCAGTTCCCGGACAGGCCCAGAGACCCAGTACTTC. Translation gives CASSSRTGPETQYF.

The chain couples TRBV24-1 to TRBJ1-1, with no clear D. The CDR3 loop spans 14 amino acids. From germline, CDR1 is KGHDR and CDR2 SFDVKD. V lost 4 bases and J 11 bases, leaving 19 bases between the germline ends. In nucleotides, the CDR3 is TGTGCCACCAGTGACTCTTCGAGGGCGATCGGGGCTTTCTTT. Residues: CATSDSSRAIGAFF.

The chain has TRBV12-3 or TRBV12-4 and TRBJ1-2; maybe TRBD1 (6 bases). The CDR3 length is 12 residues. V lost 7 bases to trimming and J lost 9 bases, with 15 bases between them. The CDR3 DNA reads TGTGCCAGCACCGCACAGGGTAGGAGCTACACCTTC. As protein: CASTAQGRSYTF.

The V call is TRBV28, the J call TRBJ1-2; no clear D gene. The germline V gene encodes CDR1 MDHEN and CDR2 SYDVKM. V was trimmed by 3 bases and J by 7 bases, leaving 12 bases between them. The CDR3 totals 13 residues. The CDR3 loop is CASSLGPELGYTF. Here the CDR3 DNA reads TGTGCCAGCAGTTTGGGTCCGGAGCTTGGCTACACCTTC.

This clone was detected only a few times. The rearrangement links TRBV29-1 to TRBJ2-7; 8 bases match TRBD1. Germline V gene lookup returns CDR1 SQVTM and CDR2 ANQGSEA. CDR3 length equals 12 residues. J gave up 6 bases and V 3 bases, and 4 bases lay outside the gene matches. This CDR3 is CSVDGQGREQYF. The CDR3 DNA follows: TGCAGCGTTGATGGACAGGGACGCGAGCAGTACTTC.

The rearrangement uses TRBV5-1 and TRBJ1-6; D possibly corresponds to TRBD1 (6 bases). The CDR3 loop spans 17 amino acids. The germline V and J ends were trimmed by 4 bases and 5 bases, with 19 bases remaining between them. The germline gives CDR1 SGHRS, CDR2 YFSETQ. The CDR3 nucleotides are TGCGCCAGCAGCGGGGGACCCGGACAGAGTGATAATTCACCCCTCCACTTT. As protein: CASSGGPGQSDNSPLHF.

This chain joins TRBV2 and TRBJ2-7, with TRBD1 identical over 11 bases. This CDR3 is built from 14 residues. V shed 8 bases and J 7 bases; nucleotides not matched to a gene: 10. Looked up from germline, CDR1 is SNHLY and CDR2 is FYNNEI. CDR3 residues: CASGPGQGEGEQYF. The CDR3 DNA follows: TGTGCCAGCGGGCCGGGACAGGGGGAAGGGGAGCAGTACTTC.

This clone occurred once. The V gene is TRBV7-2, the J gene TRBJ2-7; D possibly corresponds to TRBD1 (5 bases). Germline CDR1 SGHTA, CDR2 FQGNSA. The CDR3 loop spans 15 amino acids. The ends were cut back, 2 bases at V and 0 bases at J, with 11 bases in the middle. CDR3 region: CASSLTLGDSYEQYF. The CDR3 DNA follows: TGTGCCAGCAGCTTAACTTTAGGGGACTCCTACGAGCAGTACTTC.

In regard to this clone: The sample contains more than one DNA sequence encoding this CDR3. V usage is TRBV6-2 or TRBV6-3 and J usage is TRBJ2-7; D ambiguous. The CDR3 is made up of 11 amino acids. V was trimmed by 5 bases and J by 4 bases, leaving 6 bases between them. CDR1 MNHEY and CDR2 SVGEGT come from the germline V gene. In DNA, the CDR3 is TGTGCCAGCAGTCGAGGATACGAGCAGTACTTC. Its translation: CASSRGYEQYF.

The chain joins TRBV28 to TRBJ1-2; no definite D call. V gave up 1 base and J gave up 4 bases, with 10 bases separating them. The CDR3 is made up of 14 amino acids. The germline V gene encodes CDR1 MDHEN and CDR2 SYDVKM. The CDR3 loop reads CASSLSLGTYGYTF. CDR3 nucleotides: TGTGCCAGCAGTTTATCGCTAGGAACCTATGGCTACACCTTC.

This chain links TRBV3-1 (or the pseudogene TRBV3-2) with TRBJ2-2; maybe TRBD2 (5 bases). Germline V lookup: CDR1 LGHDT, CDR2 YNNKEL (reference sequence). The CDR3 covers 15 residues. Trimming cost V 4 bases and J 1 base, with 10 bases left between them. This chain's CDR3 is CASSPWTRNTGELFF. In nucleotides, the CDR3 is TGTGCCAGCAGCCCCTGGACTCGGAACACCGGGGAGCTGTTTTTT.

This chain connects TRBV9 to TRBJ2-4, with a possible D match to TRBD1 (5 bases). Trimming took 1 base from V and 2 from J, leaving 7 bases between them. CDR1 and CDR2 from the germline V gene are SGDLS and YYNGEE. The CDR3 is 14 amino acids. The CDR3 bases are TGTGCCAGCAGCGTATCAGGGACCAAAAACATTCAGTACTTC. As protein: CASSVSGTKNIQYF. Variable domain in full (rest from reference TRBV9 and TRBJ2-4): DSGVTQTPKHLITATGQRVTLRCSPRSGDLSVYWYQQSLDQGLQFLIQYYNGEERAKGNILERFSAQQFPDLHSELNLSSLELGDSALYFCASSVSGTKNIQYFGAGTRLSVL.

This clone has just a few counts. This chain links TRBV5-6 with TRBJ2-7, with 8 bases that match TRBD1. The trim removed 4 bases at V and 6 bases at J, leaving 6 bases unmatched. Germline V gene sequence: CDR1 SGHDT, CDR2 YYEEEE. This CDR3 spans 13 amino acids. The CDR3 sequence: CASSRATGGEQYF. CDR3 nucleotides: TGTGCCAGCAGCAGGGCCACAGGGGGCGAGCAGTACTTC.

The V and J genes are TRBV19 and TRBJ1-5; the D is unclear. This CDR3 comprises 14 residues. Germline V lookup: CDR1 LNHDA, CDR2 SQIVND (reference sequence). The germline V and J ends were trimmed by 7 bases and 0 bases, with 10 bases remaining between them. CDR3 sequence: CASTPTLSNQPQHF. CDR3 nucleotide sequence: TGTGCCAGTACCCCGACACTTAGCAATCAGCCCCAGCATTTT.

The rearrangement links TRBV28 to TRBJ2-7; TRBD1 agrees at 10 bases. The germline V gene encodes CDR1 MDHEN and CDR2 SYDVKM. V lost 8 bases to trimming and J lost 5 bases; unmatched junction nucleotides: 6. The CDR3 covers 13 residues. CDR3 loop: CASLGQGWDEQYF. CDR3 DNA sequence: TGTGCCAGCCTGGGACAGGGGTGGGACGAGCAGTACTTC.

The chain carries TRBV3-1 (or the pseudogene TRBV3-2) and TRBJ1-4; maybe TRBD1 (5 bases). Germline V CDR1 and CDR2: LGHDT, YNNKEL (reference sequence). The CDR3 spans 15 residues. V was clipped by 0 bases and J by 6 bases, with 11 bases between them. CDR3 DNA: TGTGCCAGCAGCCAAGAGGGGCAGGATTATGAAAAACTGTTTTTT. Protein product: CASSQEGQDYEKLFF.

This clone was seen more than once but under ten times. The rearrangement uses TRBV11-3 and TRBJ1-4, with D unresolved. Trimming shortened V by 1 base and J by 7 bases, and 13 bases separated the two germline ends. There are 15 residues in the CDR3. Germline V gene lookup returns CDR1 SGHNT and CDR2 YENEEA. The CDR3 region has the DNA TGTGCCAGCAGCTTAGCGGGATATATCGGTGAAAAACTGTTTTTT. Translation: CASSLAGYIGEKLFF.

The rearrangement links TRBV12-3 or TRBV12-4 to TRBJ1-1, with a weak D call TRBD1 (5 bases). Between the trimmed V and J ends, which lost 4 bases and 0 bases, there was a span of 6 bases. The CDR3 covers 13 residues. CDR3 bases: TGTGCCAGCAGTTCCAGGGTGAACACTGAAGCTTTCTTT. It encodes CASSSRVNTEAFF.